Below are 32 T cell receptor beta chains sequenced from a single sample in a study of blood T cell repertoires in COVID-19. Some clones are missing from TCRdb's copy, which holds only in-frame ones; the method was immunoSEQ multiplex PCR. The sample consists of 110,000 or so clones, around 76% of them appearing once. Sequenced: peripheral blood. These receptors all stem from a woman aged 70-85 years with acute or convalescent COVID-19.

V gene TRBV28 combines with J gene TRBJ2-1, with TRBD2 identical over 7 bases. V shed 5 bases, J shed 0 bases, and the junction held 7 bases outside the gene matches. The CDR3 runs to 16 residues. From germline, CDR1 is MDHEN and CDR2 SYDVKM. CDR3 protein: CASSQPGGGSYNEQFF. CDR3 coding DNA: TGTGCCAGCAGTCAACCGGGCGGGGGCTCCTACAATGAGCAGTTCTTC. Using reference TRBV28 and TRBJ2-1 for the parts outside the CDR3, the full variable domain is DVKVTQSSRYLVKRTGEKVFLECVQDMDHENMFWYRQDPGLGLRLIYFSYDVKMKEKGDIPEGYSVSREKKERFSLILESASTNQTSMYLCASSQPGGGSYNEQFFGPGTRLTVL.

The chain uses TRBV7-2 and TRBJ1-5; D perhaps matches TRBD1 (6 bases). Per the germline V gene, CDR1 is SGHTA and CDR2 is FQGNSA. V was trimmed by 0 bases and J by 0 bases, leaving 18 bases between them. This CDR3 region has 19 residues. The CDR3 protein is CASSLAMGSGAYSNQPQHF. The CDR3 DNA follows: TGTGCCAGCAGCTTAGCGATGGGGTCAGGGGCATATAGCAATCAGCCCCAGCATTTT.

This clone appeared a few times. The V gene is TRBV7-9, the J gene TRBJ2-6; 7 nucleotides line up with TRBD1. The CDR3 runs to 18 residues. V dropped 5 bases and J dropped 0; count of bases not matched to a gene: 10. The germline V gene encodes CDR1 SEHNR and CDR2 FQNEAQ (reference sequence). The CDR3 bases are TGTGCCAGCAGCCAAAGCTGGGGACAGAGCTCTGGGGCCAACGTCCTGACTTTC. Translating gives CASSQSWGQSSGANVLTF.

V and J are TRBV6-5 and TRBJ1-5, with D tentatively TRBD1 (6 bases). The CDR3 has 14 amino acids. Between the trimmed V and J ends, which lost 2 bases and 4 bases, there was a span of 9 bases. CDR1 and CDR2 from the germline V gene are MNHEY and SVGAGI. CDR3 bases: TGTGCCAGCAGTTACAGGCAGGGGAATCAGCCCCAGCATTTT. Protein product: CASSYRQGNQPQHF.

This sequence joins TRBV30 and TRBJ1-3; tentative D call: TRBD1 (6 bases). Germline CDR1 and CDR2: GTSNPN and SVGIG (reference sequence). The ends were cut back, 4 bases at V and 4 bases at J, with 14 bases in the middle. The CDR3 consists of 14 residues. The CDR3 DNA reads TGTGCCTGGAAGCAGGGACACAACGGAAACACCATATATTTT. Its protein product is CAWKQGHNGNTIYF.

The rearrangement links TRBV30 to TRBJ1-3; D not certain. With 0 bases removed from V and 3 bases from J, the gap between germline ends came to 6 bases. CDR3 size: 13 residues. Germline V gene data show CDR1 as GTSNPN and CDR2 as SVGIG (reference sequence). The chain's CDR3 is CAWSVGHGNTIYF. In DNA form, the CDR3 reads TGTGCCTGGAGTGTCGGTCATGGAAACACCATATATTTT.

CDR3 nucleotides: TGTGCCTGGAGTGGTCAGGGTAATCAGCCCCAGCATTTT. This translates into CAWSGQGNQPQHF. This chain links TRBV30 with TRBJ1-5; maybe TRBD1 (5 bases). The CDR3 length is 13 residues. Germline V gene lookup returns CDR1 GTSNPN and CDR2 SVGIG (reference sequence). Deletions cut 1 base from V and 4 bases from J, with 8 bases between.

CDR3 sequence reads: CASIQRGGFYGYTF. The CDR3 DNA follows: TGTGCCAGCATCCAAAGGGGGGGATTCTATGGCTACACCTTC. J is TRBJ1-2 and V is TRBV6-5; TRBD1 might be the D (6 bases). The germline CDR1 and CDR2 sequences are MNHEY and SVGAGI. With 7 bases removed from V and 4 bases from J, the gap between germline ends came to 16 bases. This CDR3 is 14 amino acids long.

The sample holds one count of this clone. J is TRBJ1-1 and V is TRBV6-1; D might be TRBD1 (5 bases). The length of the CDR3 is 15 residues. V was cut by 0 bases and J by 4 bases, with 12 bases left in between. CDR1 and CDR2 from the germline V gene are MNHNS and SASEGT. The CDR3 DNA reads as TGTGCCAGCAGTGAAGCGGGGTGGGGGGGCACTGAAGCTTTCTTT. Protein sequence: CASSEAGWGGTEAFF.

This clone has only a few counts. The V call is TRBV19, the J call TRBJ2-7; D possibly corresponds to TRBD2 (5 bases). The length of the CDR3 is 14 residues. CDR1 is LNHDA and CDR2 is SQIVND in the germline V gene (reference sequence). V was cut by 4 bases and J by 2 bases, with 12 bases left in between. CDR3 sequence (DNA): TGTGCCAGTAGTACTGCGGGCCGACCCTACGAGCAGTACTTC. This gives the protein CASSTAGRPYEQYF. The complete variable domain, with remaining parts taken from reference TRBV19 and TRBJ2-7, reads DGGITQSPKYLFRKEGQNVTLSCEQNLNHDAMYWYRQDPGQGLRLIYYSQIVNDFQKGDIAEGYSVSREKKESFPLTVTSAQKNPTAFYLCASSTAGRPYEQYFGPGTRLTVT.

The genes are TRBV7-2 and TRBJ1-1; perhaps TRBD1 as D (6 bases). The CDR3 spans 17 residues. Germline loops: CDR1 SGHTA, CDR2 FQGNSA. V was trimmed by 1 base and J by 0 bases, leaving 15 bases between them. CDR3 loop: CASSLEGVRGMNTEAFF. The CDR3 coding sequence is TGTGCCAGCAGCTTAGAAGGGGTGAGGGGGATGAACACTGAAGCTTTCTTT.

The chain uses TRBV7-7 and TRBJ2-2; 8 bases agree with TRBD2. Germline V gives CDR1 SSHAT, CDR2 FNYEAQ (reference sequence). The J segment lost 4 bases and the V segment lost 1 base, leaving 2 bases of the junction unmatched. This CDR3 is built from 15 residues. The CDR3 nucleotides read TGTGCCAGCAGCTTAGATAGCGGGATCACCGGGGAGCTGTTTTTT. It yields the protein CASSLDSGITGELFF.

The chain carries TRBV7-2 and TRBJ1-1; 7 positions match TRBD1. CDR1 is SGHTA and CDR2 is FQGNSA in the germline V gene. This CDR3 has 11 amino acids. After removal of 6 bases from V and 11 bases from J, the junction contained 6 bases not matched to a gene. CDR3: CASREGTVAFF. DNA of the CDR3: TGTGCCAGCAGGGAGGGGACAGTTGCTTTCTTT. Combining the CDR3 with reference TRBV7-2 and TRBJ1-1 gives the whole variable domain GAGVSQSPSNKVTEKGKDVELRCDPISGHTALYWYRQSLGQGLEFLIYFQGNSAPDKSGLPSDRFSAERTGGSVSTLTIQRTQQEDSAVYLCASREGTVAFFGQGTRLTVV.

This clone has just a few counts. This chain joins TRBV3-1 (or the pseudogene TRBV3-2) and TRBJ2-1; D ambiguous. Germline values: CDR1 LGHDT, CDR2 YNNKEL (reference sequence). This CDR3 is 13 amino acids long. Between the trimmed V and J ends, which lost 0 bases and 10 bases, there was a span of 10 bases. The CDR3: CASSQDRPGEQFF. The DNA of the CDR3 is TGTGCCAGCAGCCAAGATAGACCAGGCGAGCAGTTCTTC.

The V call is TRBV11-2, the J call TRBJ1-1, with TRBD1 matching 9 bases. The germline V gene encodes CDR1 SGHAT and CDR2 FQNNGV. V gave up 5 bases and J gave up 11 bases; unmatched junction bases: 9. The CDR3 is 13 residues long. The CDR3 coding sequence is TGTGCCAGCAGCCTCGGCCACGGACAGGGGGCTTTCTTT. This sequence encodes CASSLGHGQGAFF.

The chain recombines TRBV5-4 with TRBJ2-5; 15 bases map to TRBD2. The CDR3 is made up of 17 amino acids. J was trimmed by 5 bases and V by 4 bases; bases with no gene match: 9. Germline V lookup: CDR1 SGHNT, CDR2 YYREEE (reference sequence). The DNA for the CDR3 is TGTGCCAGCAGCCAGGGACTAGCGGGGGGAGCCCCGGAGACCCAGTACTTC. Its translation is CASSQGLAGGAPETQYF.

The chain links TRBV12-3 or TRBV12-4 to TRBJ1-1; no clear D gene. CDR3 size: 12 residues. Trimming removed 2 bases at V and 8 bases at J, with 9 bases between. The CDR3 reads CASSLFVTEAFF. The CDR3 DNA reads TGTGCCAGCAGTTTATTTGTAACAGAAGCTTTCTTT.

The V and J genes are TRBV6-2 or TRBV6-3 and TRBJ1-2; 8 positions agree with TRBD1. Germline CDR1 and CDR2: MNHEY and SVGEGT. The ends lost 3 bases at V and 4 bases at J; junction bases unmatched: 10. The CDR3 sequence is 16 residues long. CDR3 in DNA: TGTGCCAGCAGTTATTTCAGGGGGCCAGAGGCCTATGGCTACACCTTC. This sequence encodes CASSYFRGPEAYGYTF.

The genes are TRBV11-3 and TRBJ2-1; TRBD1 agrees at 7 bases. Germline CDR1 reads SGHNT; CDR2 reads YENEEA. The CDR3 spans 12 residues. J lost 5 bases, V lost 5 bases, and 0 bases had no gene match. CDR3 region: CASSGQDNEQFF. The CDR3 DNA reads TGTGCCAGCAGCGGACAGGACAATGAGCAGTTCTTC.

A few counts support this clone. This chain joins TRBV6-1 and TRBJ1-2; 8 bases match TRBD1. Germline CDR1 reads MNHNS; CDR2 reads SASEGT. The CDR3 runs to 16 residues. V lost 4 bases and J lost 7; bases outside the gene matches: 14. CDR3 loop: CASSVLGRGLQLGYTF. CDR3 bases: TGTGCCAGCAGTGTGCTGGGCAGGGGGCTTCAACTTGGCTACACCTTC.

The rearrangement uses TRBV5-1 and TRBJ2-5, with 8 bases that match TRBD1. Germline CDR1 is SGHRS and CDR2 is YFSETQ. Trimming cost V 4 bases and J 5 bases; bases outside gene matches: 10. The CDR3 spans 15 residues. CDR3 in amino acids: CASSGQGVGMETQYF. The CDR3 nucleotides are TGCGCCAGCAGCGGACAGGGCGTCGGAATGGAGACCCAGTACTTC.

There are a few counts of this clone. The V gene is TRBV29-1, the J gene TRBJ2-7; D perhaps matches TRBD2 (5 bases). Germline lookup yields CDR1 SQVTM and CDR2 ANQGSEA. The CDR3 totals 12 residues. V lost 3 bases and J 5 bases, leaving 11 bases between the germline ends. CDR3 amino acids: CSVDPSGDEQYF. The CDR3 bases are TGCAGCGTTGACCCCTCCGGGGACGAGCAGTACTTC.

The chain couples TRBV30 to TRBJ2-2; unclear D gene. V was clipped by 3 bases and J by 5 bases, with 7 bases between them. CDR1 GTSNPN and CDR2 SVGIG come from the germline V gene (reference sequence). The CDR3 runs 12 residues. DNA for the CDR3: TGTGCCTGGAGGTGGCAGACCGGGGAGCTGTTTTTT. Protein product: CAWRWQTGELFF.

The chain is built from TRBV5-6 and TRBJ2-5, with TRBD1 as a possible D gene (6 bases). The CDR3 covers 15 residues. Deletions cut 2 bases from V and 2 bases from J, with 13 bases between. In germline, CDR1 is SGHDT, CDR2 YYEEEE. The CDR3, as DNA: TGTGCCAGCAGCTTTTCCCCGACAGGACAAGAGACCCAGTACTTC. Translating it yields CASSFSPTGQETQYF.

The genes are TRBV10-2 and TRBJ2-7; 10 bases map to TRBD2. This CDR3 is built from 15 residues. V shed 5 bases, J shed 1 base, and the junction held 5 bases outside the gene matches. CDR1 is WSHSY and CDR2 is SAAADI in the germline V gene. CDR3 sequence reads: CASSPSGGVSYEQYF. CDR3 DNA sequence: TGCGCCAGCAGTCCCAGCGGGGGGGTGTCCTACGAGCAGTACTTC.

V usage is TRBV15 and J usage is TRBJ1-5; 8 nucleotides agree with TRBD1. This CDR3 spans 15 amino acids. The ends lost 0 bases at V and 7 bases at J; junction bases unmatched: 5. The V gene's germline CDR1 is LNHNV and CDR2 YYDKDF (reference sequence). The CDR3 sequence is CATSRDRGLIQPQHF. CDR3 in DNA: TGTGCCACCAGCAGAGACAGGGGGCTAATACAGCCCCAGCATTTT.

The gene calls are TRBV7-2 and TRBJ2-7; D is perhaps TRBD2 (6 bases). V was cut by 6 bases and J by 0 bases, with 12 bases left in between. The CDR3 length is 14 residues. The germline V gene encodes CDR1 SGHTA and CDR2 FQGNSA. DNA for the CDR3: TGTGCCAGCAGGTCGGGACTCAACTCCTACGAGCAGTACTTC. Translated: CASRSGLNSYEQYF.

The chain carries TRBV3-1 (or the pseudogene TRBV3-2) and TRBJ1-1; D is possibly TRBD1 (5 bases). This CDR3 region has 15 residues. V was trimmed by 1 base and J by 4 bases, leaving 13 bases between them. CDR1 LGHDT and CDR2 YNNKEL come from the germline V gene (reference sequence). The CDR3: CASSQGPGGSTEAFF. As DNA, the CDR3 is TGTGCCAGCAGCCAAGGCCCTGGGGGGAGCACTGAAGCTTTCTTT.

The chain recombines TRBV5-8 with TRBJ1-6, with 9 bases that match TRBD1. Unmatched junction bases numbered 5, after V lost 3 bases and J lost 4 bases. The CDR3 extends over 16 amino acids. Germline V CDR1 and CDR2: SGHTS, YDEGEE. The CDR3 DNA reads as TGTGCCAGCAGCTCCGGACAGGGGAGTTATAATTCACCCCTCCACTTT. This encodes CASSSGQGSYNSPLHF.

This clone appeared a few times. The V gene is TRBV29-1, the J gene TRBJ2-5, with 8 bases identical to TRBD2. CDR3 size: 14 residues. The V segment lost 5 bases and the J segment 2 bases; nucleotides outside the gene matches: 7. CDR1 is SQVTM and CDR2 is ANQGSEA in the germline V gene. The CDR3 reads CSVRAGVLQETQYF. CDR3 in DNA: TGCAGCGTTCGAGCGGGGGTACTACAAGAGACCCAGTACTTC.

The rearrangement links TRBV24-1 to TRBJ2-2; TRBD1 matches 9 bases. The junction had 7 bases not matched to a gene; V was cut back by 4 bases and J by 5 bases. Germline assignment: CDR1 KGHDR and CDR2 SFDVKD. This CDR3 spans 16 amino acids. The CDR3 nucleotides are TGTGCCACCAGTGAAGCCCGACAGGGGGGGACCGGGGAGCTGTTTTTT. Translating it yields CATSEARQGGTGELFF.

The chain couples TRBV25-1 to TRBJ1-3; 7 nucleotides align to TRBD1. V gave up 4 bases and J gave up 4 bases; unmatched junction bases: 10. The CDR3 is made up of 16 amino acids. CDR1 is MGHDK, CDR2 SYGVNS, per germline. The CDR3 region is CASSVITGVGGNTIYF. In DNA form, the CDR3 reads TGTGCCAGCAGTGTGATAACAGGGGTGGGAGGAAACACCATATATTTT.